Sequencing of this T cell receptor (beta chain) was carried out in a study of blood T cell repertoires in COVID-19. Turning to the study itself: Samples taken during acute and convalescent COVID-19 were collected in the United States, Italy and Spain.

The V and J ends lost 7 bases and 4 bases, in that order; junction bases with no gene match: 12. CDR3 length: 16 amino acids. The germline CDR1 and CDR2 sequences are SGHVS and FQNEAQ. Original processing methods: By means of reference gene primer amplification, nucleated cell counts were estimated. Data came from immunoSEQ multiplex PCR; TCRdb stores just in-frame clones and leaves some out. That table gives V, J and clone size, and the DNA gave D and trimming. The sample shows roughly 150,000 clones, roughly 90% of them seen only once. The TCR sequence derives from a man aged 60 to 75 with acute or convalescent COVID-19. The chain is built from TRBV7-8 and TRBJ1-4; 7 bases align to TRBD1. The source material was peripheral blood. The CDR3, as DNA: TGTGCCAGCAAAAGAAGGAGGGGGCTCATTAATGAAAAACTGTTTTTT. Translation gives CASKRRRGLINEKLFF.